Presented here are 9 T cell receptor beta chains from one specimen sequenced in a study of blood T cell repertoires in COVID-19. TCRdb keeps only in-frame clones here, not all; method: immunoSEQ multiplex PCR. The repertoire holds roughly 200,000 clones, with 89% as singletons. The specimen sequenced was peripheral blood. The receptor source for this set is a man in his forties or fifties with acute or convalescent COVID-19.

The genes are TRBV18 and TRBJ1-1; D remains ambiguous. The CDR3 covers 14 residues. V lost 1 base to trimming and J lost 1 base, with 7 bases between them. Germline CDR1 KGHSH, CDR2 LQKENI. CDR3 coding DNA: TGTGCCAGCTCACCACAAAGAGGGAACACTGAAGCTTTCTTT. Translation: CASSPQRGNTEAFF.

This clone appeared a single time. The rearrangement uses TRBV4-1 and TRBJ2-1; 9 bases line up with TRBD2. The CDR3 totals 16 residues. V shed 5 bases, J shed 6 bases, and the junction held 11 bases outside the gene matches. Germline loops: CDR1 MGHRA, CDR2 YSYEKL. CDR3 protein: CASSSLAGALPNEQFF. The DNA of the CDR3 is TGCGCCAGCAGCTCTTTAGCGGGGGCCCTACCCAATGAGCAGTTCTTC.

The V and J genes are TRBV7-8 and TRBJ2-3; 9 bases are shared with TRBD2. The CDR3 has 17 amino acids. After removal of 1 base from V and 3 bases from J, the junction contained 8 bases not matched to a gene. Germline V gene data show CDR1 as SGHVS and CDR2 as FQNEAQ. The CDR3 sequence is CASSLGTGAGGTDTQYF. DNA for the CDR3: TGTGCCAGCAGCTTAGGGACCGGAGCGGGGGGTACAGATACGCAGTATTTT.

The rearrangement links TRBV9 to TRBJ2-1; D possibly corresponds to TRBD1 (5 bases). V lost 2 bases to trimming and J lost 6 bases, with 6 bases between them. CDR3 length equals 12 residues. Germline CDR1 is SGDLS and CDR2 is YYNGEE. The CDR3, as DNA: TGTGCCAGCAGCGTGCAGGGCAATGAGCAGTTCTTC. Protein sequence: CASSVQGNEQFF.

This clone was seen a handful of times. The CDR3, as DNA: TGTGCCAGCAGCCTCACGGGAGTCGGGGGTGAGGCTGAAGCTTTCTTT. Its translation: CASSLTGVGGEAEAFF. The genes are TRBV7-9 and TRBJ1-1; perhaps TRBD1 as D (5 bases). Per germline, CDR1 SEHNR and CDR2 FQNEAQ (reference sequence). The V gene lost 5 bases and the J gene lost 6 bases, with 22 bases spanning the gap. This CDR3 spans 16 amino acids.

The chain links TRBV24-1 to TRBJ1-2, with D possibly matching TRBD1 (5 bases). Germline CDR1 is KGHDR and CDR2 is SFDVKD. V dropped 4 bases and J dropped 4 bases, with 6 bases sitting between them. The CDR3 runs to 12 residues. The CDR3 DNA is TGTGCCACCAGTGACGGGGGCTATGGCTACACCTTC. Translating it yields CATSDGGYGYTF.

The J gene is TRBJ2-3, the V gene TRBV4-2; 9 nucleotides match TRBD2. The CDR3 loop spans 18 amino acids. The germline V gene encodes CDR1 LGHNA and CDR2 YNFKEQ. Trimming took 0 bases from V and 4 from J; bases not matched to a gene: 11. CDR3: CASSQEAPGTSRPDTQYF. Written as DNA, the CDR3 is TGTGCCAGCAGCCAAGAGGCCCCCGGGACTAGCAGGCCAGATACGCAGTATTTT.

The sample holds a few counts of this clone. This chain connects TRBV5-1 to TRBJ1-1, with D unclear. This CDR3 is 15 amino acids long. The germline V gene encodes CDR1 SGHRS and CDR2 YFSETQ. V lost 0 bases and J lost 5, with 14 bases in between. CDR3 DNA: TGCGCCAGCAGCTTGGGTGGGTGGGCTGAGACTGAAGCTTTCTTT. Translation gives CASSLGGWAETEAFF.

CDR3 amino acids: CASSLAAGGEAFF. The CDR3 nucleotides are TGTGCCAGCAGCTTAGCGGCCGGGGGTGAAGCTTTCTTT. The genes are TRBV7-9 and TRBJ1-1; TRBD1 might be the D (5 bases). Trimming took 0 bases from V and 7 from J, leaving 9 bases between them. CDR1 is SEHNR, CDR2 FQNEAQ, per germline (reference sequence). The CDR3 consists of 13 residues.